This entry lists 26 T cell receptor beta chains sequenced from one sample in a study of beta chain features in type 1 diabetes. Since all of the isolated RNA was reverse transcribed, expressed TCRB transcripts were what got sequenced. Sequenced by immunoSEQ multiplex PCR; TCRdb stores in-frame clones only, minus some. Found here are about 930,000 clones, roughly a sixth of them singletons; the top ten hold 0.02% to 0.025%. The sample was naive CD4+ T cells from blood. These receptors all stem from a woman younger than 30 in good health.

This clone was counted a few times. The chain has TRBV11-2 and TRBJ1-2; no reliable D call. CDR1 SGHAT and CDR2 FQNNGV come from the germline V gene. This CDR3 is built from 12 residues. Trimming left V 0 bases short and J 11 bases short, with 10 bases between. The CDR3 spells CASSLDRLIYTF. The DNA of the CDR3 is TGTGCCAGCAGCTTAGATCGACTCATATACACCTTC.

This clone occurred a few times. The CDR3 sequence: CASRWENTATGTSVTQYF. The CDR3 DNA follows: TGTGCCAGCCGGTGGGAGAACACGGCTACCGGGACTAGCGTGACCCAGTACTTC. The chain carries TRBV2 and TRBJ2-5, with TRBD2 identical over 10 bases. Germline values: CDR1 SNHLY, CDR2 FYNNEI. The CDR3 runs to 18 residues. V dropped 8 bases and J dropped 7; count of bases not matched to a gene: 22.

V is TRBV4-2 and J is TRBJ2-3; 7 positions agree with TRBD1. The CDR3 totals 15 residues. V trimming: 0 bases; J trimming: 6 bases; junction bases outside the gene matches: 6. Germline CDR1 and CDR2: LGHNA and YNFKEQ. The CDR3 DNA reads TGTGCCAGCAGCCAAGATAGAGGGGGCGGGGATACGCAGTATTTT. Protein product: CASSQDRGGGDTQYF.

The rearrangement joins TRBV11-2 to TRBJ2-2, with D hard to call. CDR1 is SGHAT, CDR2 FQNNGV, per germline. The V gene lost 4 bases and the J gene lost 6 bases, with 9 bases spanning the gap. The CDR3 length is 13 residues. The CDR3 bases are TGTGCCAGCAGCTCCCTAAGGTCCGGGGAGCTGTTTTTT. Residues: CASSSLRSGELFF. Using reference TRBV11-2 and TRBJ2-2 for the parts outside the CDR3, the full variable domain is EAGVAQSPRYKIIEKRQSVAFWCNPISGHATLYWYQQILGQGPKLLIQFQNNGVVDDSQLPKDRFSAERLKGVDSTLKIQPAKLEDSAVYLCASSSLRSGELFFGEGSRLTVL.

This clone showed up just a few times. Additional DNA sequences in this sample encode the identical CDR3. The rearrangement links TRBV9 to TRBJ2-3; D is unresolved. This CDR3 contains 13 residues. From germline, CDR1 is SGDLS and CDR2 YYNGEE. V was shortened by 0 bases and J by 0 bases, with 2 bases between the two germline ends. This CDR3 is CASSVESTDTQYF. The CDR3 nucleotides are TGTGCCAGCAGCGTAGAGAGCACAGATACGCAGTATTTT.

This clone was detected a few times. The V and J genes are TRBV5-6 and TRBJ2-7, with unresolved D. The V end lost 0 bases, the J end lost 6 bases, and 7 bases lay between the germline ends. Germline values: CDR1 SGHDT, CDR2 YYEEEE. CDR3 length equals 12 residues. CDR3 nucleotides: TGTGCCAGCAGCTTGGACATAAGCGAGCAGTACTTC. It specifies CASSLDISEQYF.

This clone came up a few times. V is TRBV2 and J is TRBJ2-1; 8 nucleotides line up with TRBD1. J lost 4 bases, V lost 5 bases, and 4 bases had no gene match. There are 14 residues in the CDR3. The germline V gene encodes CDR1 SNHLY and CDR2 FYNNEI. The CDR3 sequence: CASSRTGRYNEQFF. CDR3 nucleotides: TGTGCCAGCAGTAGGACAGGGAGGTACAATGAGCAGTTCTTC.

This clone was seen a few times. CDR3 sequence (DNA): TGTGCCAGCAGTCCCTGGTCAGATCAGCCCCAGCATTTT. Translating gives CASSPWSDQPQHF. This sequence joins TRBV6-5 and TRBJ1-5; D ambiguous. Trimming cost V 5 bases and J 5 bases, with 10 bases left between them. Germline V gene data show CDR1 as MNHEY and CDR2 as SVGAGI. CDR3 length: 13 amino acids.

This rearrangement joins TRBV10-3 to TRBJ2-5, with TRBD1 matching over 8 bases. Per germline, CDR1 ENHRY and CDR2 SYGVKD. Trimming removed 10 bases from V and 5 bases from J; junction bases left unmatched: 6. The CDR3 runs to 12 residues. CDR3 sequence: CATRDRHETQYF. The CDR3 DNA follows: TGTGCCACCCGGGACAGGCACGAGACCCAGTACTTC.

Only a few counts were recorded for this clone. The rearrangement links TRBV4-3 to TRBJ2-7, with unresolved D. V was trimmed by 1 base and J by 6 bases, leaving 10 bases between them. The CDR3 loop spans 13 amino acids. Germline assignment: CDR1 LGHNA and CDR2 YSLEER. CDR3 nucleotides: TGCGCCAGCAGCCAAGGGCCGGCACTCGAGCAGTACTTC. Translation: CASSQGPALEQYF.

The chain has TRBV6-5 and TRBJ2-5; 10 nucleotides line up with TRBD2. The CDR3 consists of 13 residues. After removal of 6 bases from V and 2 bases from J, the junction contained 0 bases not matched to a gene. Germline loops: CDR1 MNHEY, CDR2 SVGAGI. CDR3 residues: CASRLAGQETQYF. The CDR3 DNA sequence: TGTGCCAGCAGACTAGCGGGACAAGAGACCCAGTACTTC.

The sample holds a few counts of this clone. The J gene is TRBJ2-1, the V gene TRBV5-1; D perhaps matches TRBD2 (6 bases). From germline, CDR1 is SGHRS and CDR2 YFSETQ. This CDR3 contains 12 residues. Trimming left V 5 bases short and J 12 bases short, with 15 bases between. For the CDR3, the DNA is TGCGCCAGCAGTCTTGGACTATTCGGGCAGTTCTTC. This gives the protein CASSLGLFGQFF.

Details on this clone: Other DNA sequences in the sample encode the same CDR3. This chain connects TRBV2 to TRBJ2-2; D tentatively reads TRBD1 or TRBD2 (5 bases each). Trimming stripped 4 bases from V and 4 bases from J, with 10 bases between. The CDR3 extends over 14 amino acids. Germline V gene sequence: CDR1 SNHLY, CDR2 FYNNEI. This CDR3 is CASSVVRGTGELFF. In DNA form, the CDR3 reads TGTGCCAGCAGTGTGGTGAGGGGCACCGGGGAGCTGTTTTTT.

This clone was observed a few times. The rearrangement uses TRBV7-9 and TRBJ2-5, with D perhaps matching TRBD2 (6 bases). V was cut by 5 bases and J by 5 bases, with 18 bases left in between. The CDR3 is 15 amino acids. Germline CDR1 and CDR2: SEHNR and FQNEAQ (reference sequence). CDR3 in DNA: TGTGCCAGCAGCGCGGGACGTCGAACCGGGGAGACCCAGTACTTC. Protein: CASSAGRRTGETQYF.

This clone was seen only a few times. The J gene is TRBJ2-2, the V gene TRBV4-1, with D tentatively TRBD1 (5 bases). Germline-derived CDR1 and CDR2 are MGHRA and YSYEKL. V lost 0 bases, J lost 7 bases, and 9 bases lay in between. The CDR3 contains 14 residues. The CDR3 reads CASSQDWGVGELFF. Here the CDR3 DNA reads TGCGCCAGCAGCCAAGATTGGGGCGTCGGGGAGCTGTTTTTT.

This clone was detected a few times. The chain carries TRBV25-1 and TRBJ2-7, with D unclear. The ends were cut back, 5 bases at V and 5 bases at J, with 22 bases in the middle. The CDR3 sequence is 16 residues long. Germline CDR1 is MGHDK and CDR2 is SYGVNS. CDR3 in amino acids: CASSSRSVTRFNEQYF. CDR3 nucleotides: TGTGCCAGCAGTTCCCGATCGGTAACGAGGTTTAACGAGCAGTACTTC.

The J gene is TRBJ2-2, the V gene TRBV7-2; D uncertain. V was trimmed by 6 bases and J by 6 bases, leaving 8 bases between them. CDR1 SGHTA and CDR2 FQGNSA come from the germline V gene. The CDR3 covers 12 residues. CDR3 sequence reads: CASSRSAGELFF. The CDR3 DNA is TGTGCCAGCAGTCGTTCTGCCGGGGAGCTGTTTTTT.

This clone was seen more than once but under ten times. The genes are TRBV27 and TRBJ1-1; weak D call: TRBD1 (5 bases). The V end lost 7 bases, the J end lost 3 bases, and 21 bases lay between the germline ends. The CDR3 has 16 residues. Germline V gene lookup returns CDR1 MNHEY and CDR2 SMNVEV (reference sequence). The DNA for the CDR3 is TGTGCCAGCAAACCCGACGGAGGGAGAGGGGACACTGAAGCTTTCTTT. The encoded protein is CASKPDGGRGDTEAFF.

The chain joins TRBV11-2 to TRBJ2-7; tentative D call: TRBD1 (5 bases). V lost 5 bases, J lost 3 bases, and 8 bases lay in between. CDR3 size: 12 residues. CDR1 is SGHAT, CDR2 FQNNGV, per germline. This CDR3 is CASSLQVYEQYF. The CDR3 nucleotides are TGTGCCAGCAGCCTACAGGTCTACGAGCAGTACTTC.

V gene TRBV5-6 combines with J gene TRBJ1-1; unclear D gene. V lost 2 bases and J lost 0, with 8 bases in between. The CDR3 totals 14 residues. Germline CDR1 reads SGHDT; CDR2 reads YYEEEE. This CDR3 reads CASSFRWMNTEAFF. CDR3 nucleotides: TGTGCCAGCAGCTTCAGGTGGATGAACACTGAAGCTTTCTTT.

A few counts support this clone. The gene calls are TRBV11-1 and TRBJ2-1; 10 nucleotides line up with TRBD2. V lost 5 bases, J lost 0 bases, and 10 bases stayed unmatched. Looked up from germline, CDR1 is SGHAT and CDR2 is FQDESV (reference sequence). The CDR3 runs to 18 residues. In DNA, the CDR3 is TGTGCCAGCAGCCTTCGGACTAGCGGCTTTAGCTCCTACAATGAGCAGTTCTTC. As protein: CASSLRTSGFSSYNEQFF.

This clone showed up just a few times. This sequence joins TRBV6-6 and TRBJ2-1; weak D call: TRBD2 (5 bases). Germline V gives CDR1 MNHNY, CDR2 SVGAGI (reference sequence). CDR3 size: 16 residues. V lost 8 bases to trimming and J lost 0 bases, with 17 bases between them. CDR3 sequence: CASAPGSANSYNEQFF. CDR3 sequence (DNA): TGTGCCAGCGCCCCGGGGAGCGCCAACTCCTACAATGAGCAGTTCTTC.

V and J are TRBV11-1 and TRBJ2-5; 11 bases agree with TRBD2. The CDR3 is 17 amino acids. V gave up 2 bases and J gave up 5 bases; unmatched junction bases: 10. Looked up from germline, CDR1 is SGHAT and CDR2 is FQDESV (reference sequence). The DNA for the CDR3 is TGTGCCAGCAGCTTACGGAGGGCTAGCGGGAGGATGGAGACCCAGTACTTC. Translated, it gives CASSLRRASGRMETQYF.

With respect to this clone: Other DNA sequences in this specimen translate into the identical CDR3. The rearrangement joins TRBV7-2 to TRBJ2-7; 11 nucleotides agree with TRBD1. The J segment lost 3 bases and the V segment lost 3 bases, leaving 1 base of the junction unmatched. The CDR3 spans 14 residues. Germline CDR1 is SGHTA and CDR2 is FQGNSA. CDR3 coding DNA: TGTGCCAGCAGCTTGGGACAGGGGGGCTACGAGCAGTACTTC. Residues: CASSLGQGGYEQYF. Looking up the rest from reference TRBV7-2 and TRBJ2-7 gives the full variable domain: GAGVSQSPSNKVTEKGKDVELRCDPISGHTALYWYRQSLGQGLEFLIYFQGNSAPDKSGLPSDRFSAERTGGSVSTLTIQRTQQEDSAVYLCASSLGQGGYEQYFGPGTRLTVT.

V is TRBV9 and J is TRBJ2-1, with D maybe TRBD2 (5 bases). V lost 0 bases and J 9 bases, leaving 19 bases between the germline ends. The CDR3 contains 16 residues. In germline, CDR1 is SGDLS, CDR2 YYNGEE. The CDR3 spells CASSVDLEGPRGEQFF. DNA of the CDR3: TGTGCCAGCAGCGTAGACCTAGAGGGCCCCCGCGGTGAGCAGTTCTTC.

The genes are TRBV10-3 and TRBJ2-1; D possibly uses TRBD1 or TRBD2 (5 bases each). Per the germline V gene, CDR1 is ENHRY and CDR2 is SYGVKD. Trimming stripped 3 bases from V and 5 bases from J, with 11 bases between. The CDR3 spans 14 residues. The CDR3: CAISDRDQHNEQFF. The CDR3 DNA sequence: TGTGCCATCAGTGACCGGGACCAACACAATGAGCAGTTCTTC.